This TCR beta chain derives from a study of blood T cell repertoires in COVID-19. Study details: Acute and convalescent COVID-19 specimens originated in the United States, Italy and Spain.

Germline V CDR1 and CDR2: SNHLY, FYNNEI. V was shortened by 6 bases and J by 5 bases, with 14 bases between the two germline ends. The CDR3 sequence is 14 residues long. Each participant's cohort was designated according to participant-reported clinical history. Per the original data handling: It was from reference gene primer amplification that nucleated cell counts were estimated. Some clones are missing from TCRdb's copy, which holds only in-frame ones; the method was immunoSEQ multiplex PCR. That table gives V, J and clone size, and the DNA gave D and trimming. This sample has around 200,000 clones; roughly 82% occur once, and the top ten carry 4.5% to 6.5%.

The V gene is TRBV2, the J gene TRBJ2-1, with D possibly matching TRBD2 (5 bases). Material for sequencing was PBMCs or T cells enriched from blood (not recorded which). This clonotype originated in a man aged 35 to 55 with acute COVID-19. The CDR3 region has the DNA TGTGCCAGCAGCGATGTGGGAGCCCACAATGAGCAGTTCTTC. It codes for CASSDVGAHNEQFF.